This T cell receptor (beta chain) was observed in a study of cytomegalovirus exposure and HLA in healthy donors (dated by TCRdb to 2015 to 2018). Notes on the research overall: An earlier analysis of under 600 of the donors reported approximately 290 Gb of sequence data and 117 million unique TCR beta sequences from some 180 million T cells. Among about 410 genotyped donors of the cohort, an average of roughly 230,000 unique TCR beta nucleotide sequences was sequenced per donor, of which approximately 19% were non-productive. The study used immunosequencing to profile the T cell repertoires of several hundred subjects and linked those repertoires to cytomegalovirus serostatus. All discovery cohort repertoires had been generated using a single sequencing platform. Donor age, sex, ethnicity and CMV serostatus were collected together with the repertoire data. Class I and class II HLA loci were covered by the typing at four-digit resolution. In a later genetic analysis, genome-wide SNP genotypes for about three fifths of the roughly 670 donors were used, and that subset was treated as a discovery cohort. Typing coverage varied by locus: roughly 620-630 donors for A, B, C, DRB1 and DQB1; some 520 for DQA1; about 570 for DPA1; 400 to 480 for DPB1. To study patterns of TCR occurrence, a later analysis re-analyzed previously published TCR beta repertoires from 600 to 750 donors and added high-resolution HLA genotyping. An earlier analysis of several hundred of the donors applied high-throughput TCR beta sequencing to assess whether each TCR beta V gene segment acted as functional or pseudogenic. The study aimed to test whether signatures of past pathogen exposure could be identified by cataloging public T cell receptors. Roughly 5 DR-DQ haplotypes were handled as single units for association and clustering because linkage in the cohort was strong. Along with the approximately 670-subject first cohort, a separate validation cohort of over 90 different subjects was used. Approximately 330 gigabases of sequencing data and roughly 80 million unique TCR sequences made up an early release that covered roughly 670 HLA-typed donors. The study combined high-throughput TCR immunosequencing, statistical association of individual TCRs with disease status, and machine learning to predict cytomegalovirus infection status. Rather than using new phenotypic data, the later analysis identified candidate immune exposures from TCR beta sequences and from how often those sequences occurred across donors. Of the roughly 410 genotyped donors, roughly 80% were placed in the genetic ancestry cluster associated with self-reported Caucasian donors. The full study reports these points: Specific HLA alleles were associated with about 17,000 TCR beta sequences at a false discovery rate of 0.05 in a later analysis. In a later analysis, TCR association rates were found to vary across HLA loci, with the most associated TCRs seen for DRB1 alleles and the fewest for HLA-C alleles. A cluster of highly shared sequence variants was judged likely to represent a technical artifact of the sequencing pipeline. In an earlier analysis of approximately 590 of the donors, most TCR beta V segments were observed in productive rearrangements about 87% or about 30% of the time, broadly matching IMGT annotations. V-gene and J-gene trimming of TCR beta chains was associated with a missense DCLRE1C variant in a later genetic analysis, and the association was replicated in an independent cohort. Some IMGT-functional V segments, including TRBV6-2 and TRBV6-3, could not be distinguished by the 87-base-pair reads and were therefore excluded. CMV serostatus was the only immune exposure information available for the cohort. Most CMV-associated TCR beta chains appeared to be HLA-restricted in a later analysis, and the HLA associations seemed to be driven largely by CMV exposure. The earlier analysis of about 600 of the donors excluded approximately 15 rarely observed V segments, including chromosome 9 orphons, because counts were too low. While some public TCRs were present in many individuals, most TCR sequences turned up only very rarely across donors. According to a later analysis, parvovirus B19, influenza, CMV and Epstein-Barr virus appeared linked to several top co-occurrence clusters. Linkage disequilibrium might explain the correlated functional status among segregating V segments, but an unknown experimental factor could not be ruled out. Compared with equally common non-associated chains, HLA-associated TCR beta chains in a later analysis were more clonally expanded and had lower generation probabilities. The cohort was sequenced for TCR beta chains only, and without alpha or paired-chain data the features that could be detected were limited. In both the original and validation cohorts, the classifier was reported to diagnose cytomegalovirus status with high specificity and sensitivity. A further reported finding was that TCR beta sequences accurately predicted the HLA-A and HLA-B alleles for most subjects in the first cohort. Because HLA typing was unavailable for some donors at each locus, only the typed subset was used in association tests. Strong co-occurrence of HLA alleles, especially DR and DQ, made assigning TCR associations to individual alleles difficult. The presence/absence analyses assumed that sequencing depth was roughly uniform across donors, and that assumption may not be true. The study listed 150 to 200 TCR beta chains as associated with cytomegalovirus. A later genetic analysis reported fewer N-insertions in productive TCRs among donors in an Asian-associated ancestry cluster than the approximately 670-donor mean. It was suggested by the authors that the approach could potentially be generalized to other disease states and immunological phenotypes. A few of the identified cytomegalovirus-associated TCR beta chains were confirmed in vitro to be specific for cytomegalovirus antigens.

V is reduced by 10 bases and J by 3 bases, leaving a spacing of 8 bases between them. CDR1 and CDR2, per the germline V gene (reference sequence), are LNHDA and SQIVND. The CDR3 numbers 11 residues from cysteine through phenylalanine. The DNA shown is the 33-base CDR3, in frame from base 1. As for this clone: The target of this receptor is not known. Base-call qualities are not available, and no considerably larger clone is one nucleotide away.

The cohort consisted of some 730 healthy bone marrow donors. At the time of sampling, every cohort member was nominally healthy, though immune exposures that went unrecorded were likely present. Of the approximately 610 cohort members, about 280 had positive CMV serostatus and fewer than 400 had negative CMV serostatus, and CMV serostatus was not recorded for the donor. A peripheral blood sample was provided by each donor, and peripheral blood mononuclear cells were used for TCR beta sequencing. Genomic DNA extraction from the blood cell samples was performed with the Qiagen DNeasy Blood Extraction Kit. The library relied on the immunoSEQ multiplex PCR assay. For the multiplex PCR, a mixture combining 60 forward primers for TCR Vbeta segments and 13 reverse primers for TCR Jbeta segments was used. Amplification of the CDR3 region of rearranged TCR beta genes was performed with a multiplex PCR assay on genomic DNA. The Illumina HiSeq System was used to sequence the amplified TCR beta libraries as 87-base-pair reads. The original pipeline was this. A later analysis tallied around 82 million unique TCR beta chains across the 650 to 750 repertoires, and 10 million to 11 million of those chains were shared by two or more donors. A nearest-neighbor algorithm error-corrected the raw reads and collapsed the reads into unique sequences, merging closely related sequences to remove PCR and sequencing errors. Alignment of CDR3 sequences to IMGT reference sequences was used to assign V, D and J gene segments. Each retained sequence needed at least a six-nucleotide match to both a V gene segment and a J gene segment. A rearrangement counted as productive if the CDR3 had no stop codons and remained in frame with V and J, and every other rearrangement counted as non-productive. Following IMGT convention, CDR3 was defined as the stretch from the second conserved V-encoded cysteine up to the conserved J-encoded phenylalanine. The earlier analysis of fewer than 700 of the donors excluded sequences that lacked an unambiguous match to a single V gene segment. An earlier analysis of several hundred of the donors classified V segments as functional when productive rearrangements were above 56.7% and as segregating when the standard deviation between donors was above 5%. A statistical classification framework was built for diagnosing cytomegalovirus status from the catalog of TCR beta chain sequences. V and J gene assignment, in a later analysis, came from comparing TCR nucleotide sequences with IMGT/GENE-DB human TR gene sequences. A later analysis assigned CDR3 sequences and most-parsimonious VDJ recombination scenarios with the TCRdist pipeline. In a later analysis, each TCR beta chain was defined by its CDR3 amino acid sequence together with its V-gene family, and reads without a unique V-gene family were excluded. To address suspected cross-contamination and a sequencing artifact, a later analysis removed some 620 highly shared, low-generation-probability nucleotide sequences. A later analysis calculated a clonal expansion index for each public chain from normalized within-repertoire ranks of inferred template counts. In a later analysis, generation probabilities were computed with a VDJ recombination model fitted to out-of-frame rearrangements, and the resulting probabilities were checked against IGoR. In a later analysis, hypergeometric tests were used to score TCR-TCR, TCR-HLA and TCR-CMV co-occurrence, with a repertoire-size bias correction applied to TCR pairs. False discovery rates were estimated in a later analysis by permuting HLA or CMV assignments 20 times. In a later analysis, co-occurring TCRs were grouped using DBSCAN, with TCRdist sequence similarity added in when clustering inside HLA-allele-positive subsets. Repertoires with fewer than 30,000 or more than 120,000 public chains, plus five repertoires with anomalous nucleotide sharing, were excluded from co-occurrence clustering. Not all clones reach the TCRdb copy of this immuneACCESS table, which keeps in-frame sequences only. Checked studies attribute under half of the gap to unresolved V genes and leave the rest unexplained. The V and J calls and the clone size are those of that table, but D and trimming were determined from the DNA. In this sample the table shows 98,000 or so clones, more than 65% of which occur a single time. The ten largest clonotypes hold roughly 8.8% of the sample.

This sequence originates from a human donor in good health. Sequenced input: PBMCs. The V and J segments used are TRBV19 and TRBJ2-3, with no confidently assigned D gene. The nucleotide sequence reads as follows: TGTGCCACCAGGATTACAGATACGCAGTATTTT. Translated, it gives CATRITDTQYF.